The present entry profiles one TCR beta chain with its context. This entry is derived from a study of blood T cell repertoires in COVID-19. V was cut by 2 bases and J by 9 bases, with 12 bases left in between. The CDR3 covers 14 residues. CDR1 SGHNT and CDR2 YYREEE come from the germline V gene (reference sequence). Assay used: immunoSEQ multiplex PCR; TCRdb lists only in-frame clones, some missing. The sample consists of 13,000 or so clones, 90% of them appearing once. This TCR was recovered from a human donor with active COVID-19. The donor label of this sample is uncertain. Sample: peripheral blood. The genes are TRBV5-4 and TRBJ1-6; TRBD1 might be the D (6 bases). CDR3 DNA sequence: TGTGCCAGCAGCTTAGAGGGGGTTGGTTCACCCCTCCACTTT. The encoded protein is CASSLEGVGSPLHF.